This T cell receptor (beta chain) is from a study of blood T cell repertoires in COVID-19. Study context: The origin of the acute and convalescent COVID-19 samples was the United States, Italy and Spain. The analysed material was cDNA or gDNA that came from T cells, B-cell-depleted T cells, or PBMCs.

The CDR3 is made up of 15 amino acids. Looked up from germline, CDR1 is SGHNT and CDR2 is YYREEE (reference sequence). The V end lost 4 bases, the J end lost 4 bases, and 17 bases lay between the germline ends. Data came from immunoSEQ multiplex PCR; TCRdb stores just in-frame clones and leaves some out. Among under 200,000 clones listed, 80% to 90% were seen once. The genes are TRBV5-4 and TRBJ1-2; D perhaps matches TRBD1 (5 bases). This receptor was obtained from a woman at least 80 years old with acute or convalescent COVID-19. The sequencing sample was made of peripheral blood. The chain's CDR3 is CASSLKARVPYGYTF. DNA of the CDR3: TGTGCCAGCAGCCTGAAGGCCAGGGTGCCCTATGGCTACACCTTC.